This entry concerns a single T cell receptor beta chain. Under the authors' procedure: Estimation of nucleated cell counts relied on the amplification of reference gene primers. Sequencing was performed with immunoSEQ multiplex PCR; in TCRdb, only in-frame clones are kept and a portion is missing. V and J calls and clone size are those listed in that table; D and trimming were worked out from the DNA. The table shows hundreds of thousands of clones, with more than 80% occurring only once. This sample was included in a study of blood T cell repertoires in COVID-19. Study summary: Whether acute or convalescent, the COVID-19 samples came from the United States, Italy and Spain.

Enrollment of patients from Seattle took place during active infection, with longitudinal follow-up. The sequence came from a young woman with COVID-19, enrolled during active disease. The source material was peripheral blood.

In DNA form, the CDR3 reads TGTGCCAGCAGCCAAGCAGGGGGCGCTGGTAACTATGGCTACACCTTC. It yields the protein CASSQAGGAGNYGYTF. The genes are TRBV4-2 and TRBJ1-2; 8 bases match TRBD1. In germline, CDR1 is LGHNA, CDR2 YNFKEQ. Trimming at V came to 1 base and at J to 1 base, leaving 5 bases not matched to a gene. The CDR3 consists of 16 residues.